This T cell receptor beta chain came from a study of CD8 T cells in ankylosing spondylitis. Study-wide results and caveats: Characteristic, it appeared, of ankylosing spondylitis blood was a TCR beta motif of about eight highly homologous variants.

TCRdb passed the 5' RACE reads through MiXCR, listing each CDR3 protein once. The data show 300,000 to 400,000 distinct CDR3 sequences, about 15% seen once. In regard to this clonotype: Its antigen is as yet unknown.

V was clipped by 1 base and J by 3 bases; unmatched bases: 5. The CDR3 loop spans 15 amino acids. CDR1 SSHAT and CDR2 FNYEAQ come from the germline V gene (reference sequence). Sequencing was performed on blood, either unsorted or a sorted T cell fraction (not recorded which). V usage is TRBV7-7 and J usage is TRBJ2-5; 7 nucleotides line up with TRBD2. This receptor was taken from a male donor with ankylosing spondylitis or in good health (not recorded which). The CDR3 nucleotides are TGTGCCAGCAGCTTAGGCAGGACTAGTAAAGAGACCCAGTACTTC. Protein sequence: CASSLGRTSKETQYF.